These T cell receptor beta chains were read from a single sample in a study of blood T cell repertoires in COVID-19. Only in-frame clones appear in the TCRdb table, and some are missing; sequencing was by immunoSEQ multiplex PCR. Among roughly 150,000 clones listed, approximately 85% were seen once. The material sequenced was peripheral blood. Every receptor here comes from a man aged 80 or over with COVID-19, enrolled during active disease. Both conserved end residues are part of each CDR3. D genes are given only for firm matches. The size of a clone is reported for some rows only, either as once, few or many, or as a class for expanded clones.

.	TRBV11-3	.	TRBJ2-3	CASSPAGTDTQYF	TGTGCCAGCAGCCCCGCGGGGACAGATACGCAGTATTTT
TRBD2	TRBV3-1/TRBV3-2	.	TRBJ2-1	CASSQDWGLAGGRKNEQFF	TGTGCCAGCAGCCAAGATTGGGGACTAGCGGGGGGGCGGAAAAATGAGCAGTTCTTC
TRBD2	TRBV5-4	.	TRBJ2-5	CASSRGTSGGDRETQYF	TGTGCCAGCAGCAGAGGGACTAGCGGGGGGGATCGTGAGACCCAGTACTTC
.	TRBV11-3	.	TRBJ2-5	CASSLWGRGQETQYF	TGTGCCAGCAGCTTATGGGGCAGGGGTCAAGAGACCCAGTACTTC
.	TRBV20-1	once	TRBJ2-5	CSARDEETQYF	TGCAGTGCTAGAGATGAGGAGACCCAGTACTTC
.	TRBV28	few	TRBJ1-5	CASSSVTGQPQHF	TGTGCCAGCAGTTCGGTCACGGGGCAGCCCCAGCATTTT
TRBD1	TRBV29-1	.	TRBJ2-7	CSVEGTGGYEQYF	TGCAGCGTTGAAGGGACAGGGGGGTACGAGCAGTACTTC
TRBD1	TRBV18	.	TRBJ1-4	CASSPGTVNEKLFF	TGTGCCAGCTCACCAGGGACAGTAAATGAAAAACTGTTTTTT
.	TRBV4-1	.	TRBJ1-2	CASSQTGSTNYGYTF	TGCGCCAGCAGCCAAACAGGGAGTACTAACTATGGCTACACCTTC
.	TRBV28	.	TRBJ2-7	CASRASPYEQYF	TGTGCCAGTCGGGCTAGCCCGTACGAGCAGTACTTC
TRBD1	TRBV6-5	.	TRBJ1-2	CASSSTGGYTF	TGTGCCAGCAGTTCGACAGGGGGCTACACCTTC
.	TRBV5-1	.	TRBJ1-2	CASSLAGREFGGYTF	TGCGCCAGCAGCTTGGCAGGGAGGGAATTTGGTGGCTACACCTTC
TRBD2	TRBV3-1/TRBV3-2	.	TRBJ2-3	CASSPTERGGGDTQYF	TGTGCCAGCAGCCCCACGGAACGGGGGGGCGGAGATACGCAGTATTTT
.	TRBV24-1	.	TRBJ1-5	CATRRGYGQPQHF	TGTGCCACAAGAAGGGGTTATGGTCAGCCCCAGCATTTT
.	TRBV9	.	TRBJ1-3	CASSVAQGPGNTIYF	TGTGCCAGCAGCGTAGCCCAGGGGCCTGGAAACACCATATATTTT
.	TRBV4-1	once	TRBJ1-1	CASSQEGGGGTEAFF	TGCGCCAGCAGCCAAGAGGGTGGCGGCGGCACTGAAGCTTTCTTT
TRBD1	TRBV11-3	.	TRBJ2-1	CASSNRQGKQFF	TGTGCCAGCAGCAACCGACAGGGGAAGCAGTTCTTC
TRBD1	TRBV5-8	.	TRBJ2-2	CASIRGRTNTGELFF	TGTGCCAGCATCAGGGGGCGGACGAACACCGGGGAGCTGTTTTTT
TRBD1	TRBV11-3	.	TRBJ2-5	CASSLGGTGGEETQYF	TGTGCCAGCAGCTTAGGCGGGACAGGGGGCGAAGAGACCCAGTACTTC
TRBD1	TRBV6-5	.	TRBJ1-2	CASRQGGKGYTF	TGTGCCAGCAGACAGGGGGGGAAGGGCTACACCTTC
TRBD2	TRBV5-1	once	TRBJ2-7	CASSSSGGYYEQYF	TGCGCCAGCAGCAGTAGCGGGGGCTACTACGAGCAGTACTTC
.	TRBV6-2/TRBV6-3	.	TRBJ1-2	CASSYSKVVARGYTF	TGTGCCAGCAGTTACTCGAAAGTTGTTGCTCGGGGCTACACCTTC
.	TRBV27	.	TRBJ2-3	CASSLRQGGDTQYF	TGTGCCAGCAGTCTTAGGCAGGGTGGAGATACGCAGTATTTT
.	TRBV4-1	.	TRBJ1-2	CASSQITGPLGKGYTF	TGCGCCAGCAGCCAAATTACAGGACCCCTTGGGAAGGGCTACACCTTC
TRBD2	TRBV9	.	TRBJ2-3	CASSVAPPGGQDTQYF	TGTGCCAGCAGCGTAGCCCCCCCGGGGGGGCAAGATACGCAGTATTTT
TRBD1	TRBV19	.	TRBJ1-4	CASTLRGLEGEKLFF	TGTGCCAGTACCCTCAGGGGGCTCGAGGGTGAAAAACTGTTTTTT
TRBD1	TRBV5-6	.	TRBJ1-6	CASSSDRVAYNSPLHF	TGTGCCAGCAGCTCCGACAGGGTAGCCTATAATTCACCCCTCCACTTT
TRBD2	TRBV7-8	once	TRBJ2-5	CASSTGQRGDQETQYF	TGTGCCAGCAGCACCGGACAGCGGGGGGACCAAGAGACCCAGTACTTC
TRBD2	TRBV5-4	.	TRBJ2-7	CASSLGWGQGGSYEQYF	TGTGCCAGCAGCTTGGGGTGGGGCCAGGGAGGGTCCTACGAGCAGTACTTC
TRBD1	TRBV5-6	.	TRBJ1-4	CASSSRGLLFF	TGTGCCAGCAGCTCGAGGGGGCTACTGTTTTTT
TRBD1	TRBV4-2	.	TRBJ2-7	CASSSRDRGSYEQYF	TGTGCCAGCAGCTCCCGGGACAGGGGTTCCTACGAGCAGTACTTC
.	TRBV11-3	once	TRBJ1-2	CASSYGAGVGGYTF	TGTGCCAGCAGCTACGGAGCAGGGGTGGGTGGCTACACCTTC
TRBD2	TRBV6-5	.	TRBJ2-5	CASSRNSGEGETQYF	TGTGCCAGCAGTCGGAATAGCGGGGAAGGGGAGACCCAGTACTTC
.	TRBV4-1	.	TRBJ1-4	CASRRDEKLFF	TGCGCCAGCAGACGGGATGAAAAACTGTTTTTT
TRBD1	TRBV13	once	TRBJ1-2	CASSRRQTGTHYGYTF	TGTGCCAGCAGCCGTCGTCAGACAGGGACCCACTATGGCTACACCTTC
TRBD1	TRBV5-1	.	TRBJ1-6	CASSLDRGYNSPLHF	TGCGCCAGCAGCTTGGACAGGGGCTATAATTCACCCCTCCACTTT
TRBD1	TRBV10-3	.	TRBJ2-5	CAISESSTGAQETQYF	TGTGCCATCAGTGAATCCTCTACAGGGGCCCAAGAGACCCAGTACTTC
TRBD1	TRBV6-5	.	TRBJ1-2	CASRAGTGDGYTF	TGTGCCAGCAGAGCCGGGACAGGGGACGGCTACACCTTC
.	TRBV9	.	TRBJ2-3	CASSVSGLTSTDTQYF	TGTGCCAGCAGCGTATCGGGACTCACTTCTACGGATACGCAGTATTTT
.	TRBV6-5	.	TRBJ1-3	CASSKDSSGNTIYF	TGTGCCAGCAGTAAGGACAGCTCTGGAAACACCATATATTTT
TRBD2	TRBV7-2	.	TRBJ2-5	CASSFRSGGARETQYF	TGTGCCAGCAGCTTTCGGAGCGGGGGGGCCCGAGAGACCCAGTACTTC
TRBD1	TRBV4-1	.	TRBJ1-5	CASSQGLSQGSNQPQHF	TGCGCCAGCAGCCAAGGGTTGTCACAGGGGTCAAATCAGCCCCAGCATTTT
.	TRBV13	.	TRBJ1-1	CASSPYLNTEAFF	TGTGCCAGCAGCCCCTACCTGAACACTGAAGCTTTCTTT
TRBD1	TRBV24-1	.	TRBJ1-2	CATSDLTGGSGYTF	TGTGCCACCAGTGACCTAACAGGGGGCTCTGGCTACACCTTC
.	TRBV21-1	.	TRBJ1-2	CASCTDRVRRGGYTF	TGTGCCAGCTGCACTGACAGGGTGAGGCGGGGTGGCTACACCTTC
.	TRBV5-1	.	TRBJ2-3	CASSRRLEGADTQYF	TGCGCCAGCAGCCGGCGACTAGAGGGCGCAGATACGCAGTATTTT
.	TRBV7-8	.	TRBJ1-2	CASSFMTGGPHPYGYTF	TGTGCCAGCAGCTTCATGACCGGGGGTCCCCATCCCTATGGCTACACCTTC
.	TRBV14	.	TRBJ1-4	CASSHLRGGEKLFF	TGTGCCAGCAGCCACCTGAGGGGGGGCGAAAAACTGTTTTTT
TRBD2	TRBV7-9	few	TRBJ2-1	CASSPGTSGGHSSYNEQFF	TGTGCCAGCAGCCCCGGGACTAGCGGGGGGCATAGCTCCTACAATGAGCAGTTCTTC
.	TRBV7-3	.	TRBJ1-6	CASSLSGFDSPLHF	TGTGCCAGCAGCTTGTCGGGATTCGATTCACCCCTCCACTTT